The table lists the clone carrying this T cell receptor (beta chain) with a count of one. The data derive from a study of blood T cell repertoires in COVID-19. Whole-study context: Acute and convalescent COVID-19 samples came from the United States, Italy and Spain.

Repertoires were generated with immunoSEQ multiplex PCR, while TCRdb's copy carries only in-frame clones and drops some. There are under 250,000 clones in the sample; just under 85% occur only once, and about 1.3% lies in the top ten. Trimming left V 1 base short and J 3 bases short, with 18 bases between. CDR1 is SGHNT, CDR2 YENEEA, per germline. CDR3 length: 17 residues. This TCR was sampled from a woman between 40 and 55 years old with acute COVID-19. The sample comprised PBMCs or T cells enriched from blood (not recorded which). The J gene is TRBJ1-1, the V gene TRBV11-3; D call uncertain. The CDR3 sequence is CASSLGFEGVPDTEAFF. CDR3 DNA sequence: TGTGCCAGCAGCTTAGGATTCGAGGGCGTCCCGGACACTGAAGCTTTCTTT. Looking up the rest from reference TRBV11-3 and TRBJ1-1 gives the full variable domain: EAGVVQSPRYKIIEKKQPVAFWCNPISGHNTLYWYLQNLGQGPELLIRYENEEAVDDSQLPKDRFSAERLKGVDSTLKIQPAELGDSAVYLCASSLGFEGVPDTEAFFGQGTRLTVV.